This T cell receptor (beta chain) was identified in a study of T cells in localized non-small cell lung cancer. The study's findings and limits: Uninvolved adjacent lung had more T cell clonality than any other tissue, topping tumor.

V lost 4 bases, J lost 8 bases, and 17 bases stayed unmatched. CDR1 and CDR2 from the germline V gene are MNHEY and SMNVEV (reference sequence). This CDR3 is 19 amino acids long. This table comes from immunoSEQ multiplex PCR, and its TCRdb copy is limited to in-frame clones, with some not included. The sample holds roughly 20,000 clones, around 93% seen once. Worth noting for this clone: The antigen is unknown.

The sequence derives from a woman aged 40 to 75 with stage I lung adenocarcinoma. The chain carries TRBV27 and TRBJ2-1; 13 positions match TRBD2. The sequencing used peripheral blood, collected before any cancer treatment. This CDR3 is CASSSAGLAGAQGADEQFF. The DNA of the CDR3 is TGTGCCAGCAGTTCCGCCGGACTAGCGGGGGCCCAAGGGGCCGATGAGCAGTTCTTC.